Reported below is one T cell receptor beta chain. Its antigen remains unidentified. Method: immunoSEQ multiplex PCR; TCRdb's copy keeps in-frame clones and lacks some. The sample shows under 40,000 clones, over 75% of them seen only once. The CDR3 contains 14 residues. The ends lost 7 bases at V and 1 base at J; junction bases unmatched: 4. Looked up from germline, CDR1 is LNHDA and CDR2 is SQIVND (reference sequence). The record originates from a study of T cells in localized non-small cell lung cancer. General study points: T cell clonality was highest in uninvolved adjacent lung, above tumor. Appearances in adjacent lung were noted for a median 57 of the top 100 tumor clones.

The origin of this receptor is a male donor at least 60 years old with stage III lung adenocarcinoma. The chain uses TRBV19 and TRBJ2-3; 8 positions agree with TRBD2. The sequencing here drew on peripheral blood, taken before any cancer treatment. The CDR3 bases are TGTGCCAGTAACCGGCGGGGGGGCACAGATACGCAGTATTTT. This translates into CASNRRGGTDTQYF. The full variable domain, its missing parts supplied by reference TRBV19 and TRBJ2-3, is DGGITQSPKYLFRKEGQNVTLSCEQNLNHDAMYWYRQDPGQGLRLIYYSQIVNDFQKGDIAEGYSVSREKKESFPLTVTSAQKNPTAFYLCASNRRGGTDTQYFGPGTRLTVL.